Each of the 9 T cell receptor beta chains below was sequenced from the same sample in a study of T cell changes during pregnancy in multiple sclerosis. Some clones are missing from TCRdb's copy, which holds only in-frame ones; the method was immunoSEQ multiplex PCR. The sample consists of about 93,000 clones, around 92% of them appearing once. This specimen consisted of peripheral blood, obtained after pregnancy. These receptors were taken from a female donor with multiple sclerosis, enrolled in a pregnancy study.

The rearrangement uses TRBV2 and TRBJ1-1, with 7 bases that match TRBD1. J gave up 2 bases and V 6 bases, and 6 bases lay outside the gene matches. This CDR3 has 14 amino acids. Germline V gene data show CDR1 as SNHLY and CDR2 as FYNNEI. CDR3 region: CASRMGQLNTEAFF. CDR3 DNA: TGTGCCAGCAGGATGGGACAGCTAAACACTGAAGCTTTCTTT. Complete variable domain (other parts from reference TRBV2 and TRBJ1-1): EPEVTQTPSHQVTQMGQEVILRCVPISNHLYFYWYRQILGQKVEFLVSFYNNEISEKSEIFDDQFSVERPDGSNFTLKIRSTKLEDSAMYFCASRMGQLNTEAFFGQGTRLTVV.

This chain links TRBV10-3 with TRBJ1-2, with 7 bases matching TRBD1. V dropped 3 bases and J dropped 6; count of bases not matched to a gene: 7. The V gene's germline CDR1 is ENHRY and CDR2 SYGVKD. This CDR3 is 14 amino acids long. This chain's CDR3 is CAISDSLTGNGYTF. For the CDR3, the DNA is TGTGCCATCAGTGATTCCTTGACAGGGAATGGCTACACCTTC.

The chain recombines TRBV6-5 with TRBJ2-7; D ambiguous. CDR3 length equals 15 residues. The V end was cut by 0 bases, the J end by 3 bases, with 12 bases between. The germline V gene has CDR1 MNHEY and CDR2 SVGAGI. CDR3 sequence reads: CASSYSATRDYEQYF. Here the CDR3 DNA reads TGTGCCAGCAGTTACTCCGCTACGCGCGACTACGAGCAGTACTTC.

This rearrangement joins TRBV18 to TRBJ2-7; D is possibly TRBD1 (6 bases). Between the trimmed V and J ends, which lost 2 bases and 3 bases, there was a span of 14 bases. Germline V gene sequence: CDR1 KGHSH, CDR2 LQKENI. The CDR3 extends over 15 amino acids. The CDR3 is CASSPTRDTNYEQYF. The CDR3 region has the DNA TGTGCCAGCTCACCAACTCGGGACACCAACTACGAGCAGTACTTC.

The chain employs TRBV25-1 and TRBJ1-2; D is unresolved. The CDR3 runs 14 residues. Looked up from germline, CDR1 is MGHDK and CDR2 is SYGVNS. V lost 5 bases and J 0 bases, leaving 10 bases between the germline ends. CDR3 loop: CASSSNPANYGYTF. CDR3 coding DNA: TGTGCCAGCAGTTCAAACCCAGCTAACTATGGCTACACCTTC.

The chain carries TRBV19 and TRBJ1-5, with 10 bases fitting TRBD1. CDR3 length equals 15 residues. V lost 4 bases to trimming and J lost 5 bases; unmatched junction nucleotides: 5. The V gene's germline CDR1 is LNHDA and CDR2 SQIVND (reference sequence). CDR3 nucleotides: TGTGCCAGTAGTAAAGACAGGGGGCTCGATCAGCCCCAGCATTTT. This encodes CASSKDRGLDQPQHF.

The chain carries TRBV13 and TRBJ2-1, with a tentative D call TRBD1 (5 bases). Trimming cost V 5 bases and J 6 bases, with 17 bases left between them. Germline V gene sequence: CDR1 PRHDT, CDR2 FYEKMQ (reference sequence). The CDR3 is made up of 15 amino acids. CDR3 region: CASSLPRWGGNEQFF. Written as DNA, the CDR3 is TGTGCCAGCAGCCTACCTCGCTGGGGCGGCAATGAGCAGTTCTTC.

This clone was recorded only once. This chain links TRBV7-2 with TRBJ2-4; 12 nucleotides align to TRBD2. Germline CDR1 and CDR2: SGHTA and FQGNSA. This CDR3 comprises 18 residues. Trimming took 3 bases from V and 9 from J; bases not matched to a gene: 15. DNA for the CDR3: TGTGCCAGCAGCTTCAGGCCGCTAGCGGGAGGGGCAGGGGGCATTCAGTACTTC. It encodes CASSFRPLAGGAGGIQYF.

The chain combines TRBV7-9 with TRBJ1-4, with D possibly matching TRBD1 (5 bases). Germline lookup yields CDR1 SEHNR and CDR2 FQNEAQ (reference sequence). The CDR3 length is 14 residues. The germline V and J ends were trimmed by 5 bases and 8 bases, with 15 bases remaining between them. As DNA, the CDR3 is TGTGCCAGCAGCGGCAGGGAACTGGGCGAAAAACTGTTTTTT. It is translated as CASSGRELGEKLFF. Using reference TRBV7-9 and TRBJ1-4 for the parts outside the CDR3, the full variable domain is DTGVSQNPRHKITKRGQNVTFRCDPISEHNRLYWYRQTLGQGPEFLTYFQNEAQLEKSRLLSDRFSAERPKGSFSTLEIQRTEQGDSAMYLCASSGRELGEKLFFGSGTQLSVL.